Each of the 28 T cell receptor beta chains below was sequenced from the same sample in a study of OX40 agonist ivuxolimab in advanced cancers. Sequenced by immunoSEQ multiplex PCR; TCRdb stores in-frame clones only, minus some. The table has under 100,000 clones, 89% seen once. The sample in question was CD4+ or CD8+ T cells sorted from blood, obtained in a trial of the OX40 agonist ivuxolimab. These receptors all stem from an adult with an advanced solid tumor such as melanoma, head and neck, liver or kidney cancer.

The rearrangement uses TRBV6-1 and TRBJ2-1; the D is unclear. V shed 5 bases and J shed 6 bases, with 5 bases lying between them. The CDR3 runs 11 residues. Germline lookup yields CDR1 MNHNS and CDR2 SASEGT. The DNA of the CDR3 is TGTGCCAGCAGTTCCCGCAATGAGCAGTTCTTC. This translates into CASSSRNEQFF.

The chain carries TRBV6-5 and TRBJ2-2; 7 nucleotides match TRBD2. Germline V gene data show CDR1 as MNHEY and CDR2 as SVGAGI. V was clipped by 1 base and J by 10 bases; unmatched bases: 3. The CDR3 covers 13 residues. CDR3 DNA sequence: TGTGCCAGCAGTTACTGGGGGGGAGAGGAGCTGTTTTTT. Amino acids: CASSYWGGEELFF.

The chain couples TRBV6-5 to TRBJ1-3; the D is unclear. CDR3 length equals 12 residues. Looked up from germline, CDR1 is MNHEY and CDR2 is SVGAGI. Trimming removed 8 bases from V and 2 bases from J, with 7 bases in between. The CDR3 sequence: CASRGTGNTIYF. Here the CDR3 DNA reads TGTGCCAGCCGGGGTACTGGAAACACCATATATTTT.

The genes are TRBV27 and TRBJ1-1; D ambiguous. Looked up from germline, CDR1 is MNHEY and CDR2 is SMNVEV (reference sequence). The ends were cut back, 5 bases at V and 3 bases at J, with 16 bases in the middle. CDR3 length: 15 amino acids. This chain's CDR3 is CASSLRYKIHTEAFF. CDR3 in DNA: TGTGCCAGCAGTCTGCGCTACAAGATACACACTGAAGCTTTCTTT.

The table lists this clone with a count of one. The CDR3 bases are TGTGCCAGTAGGACGGACAGGGGCAATCAGCCCCAGCATTTT. Its translation: CASRTDRGNQPQHF. The genes are TRBV19 and TRBJ1-5, with 8 bases identical to TRBD1. V gave up 6 bases and J gave up 2 bases; unmatched junction bases: 3. CDR1 and CDR2 (germline): LNHDA, SQIVND (reference sequence). The CDR3 has 14 residues.

In DNA, the CDR3 is TGTGCCAGCAGCTTAACGATGAACACTGAAGCTTTCTTT. Translated: CASSLTMNTEAFF. This chain joins TRBV7-8 and TRBJ1-1; no clear D gene. Looked up from germline, CDR1 is SGHVS and CDR2 is FQNEAQ. This CDR3 spans 13 amino acids. Trimming took 2 bases from V and 0 from J, leaving 4 bases between them. Full variable domain (rest looked up from reference TRBV7-8 and TRBJ1-1): GAGVSQSPRYKVAKRGQDVALRCDPISGHVSLFWYQQALGQGPEFLTYFQNEAQLDKSGLPSDRFFAERPEGSVSTLKIQRTQQEDSAVYLCASSLTMNTEAFFGQGTRLTVV.

The V and J genes are TRBV7-8 and TRBJ1-1, with 8 bases fitting TRBD1. V shed 2 bases, J shed 4 bases, and the junction held 3 bases outside the gene matches. CDR1 is SGHVS, CDR2 FQNEAQ, per germline. This CDR3 has 14 residues. The CDR3 bases are TGTGCCAGCAGCTTACAAACAGGGGGCACTGAAGCTTTCTTT. As protein: CASSLQTGGTEAFF.

This sequence joins TRBV18 and TRBJ1-1; D not certain. Looked up from germline, CDR1 is KGHSH and CDR2 is LQKENI. The CDR3 is 15 residues long. V lost 2 bases and J lost 5, with 15 bases in between. The CDR3 nucleotides are TGTGCCAGCTCACCATTTCCGGACTCAAAGACTGAAGCTTTCTTT. Residues: CASSPFPDSKTEAFF. The whole variable domain, filled in from reference TRBV18 and TRBJ1-1, reads NAGVMQNPRHLVRRRGQEARLRCSPMKGHSHVYWYRQLPEEGLKFMVYLQKENIIDESGMPKERFSAEFPKEGPSILRIQQVVRGDSAAYFCASSPFPDSKTEAFFGQGTRLTVV.

This chain links TRBV27 with TRBJ2-3; possible D gene TRBD2, 5 bases. CDR1 and CDR2 (germline): MNHEY, SMNVEV (reference sequence). V lost 6 bases and J 6 bases, leaving 13 bases between the germline ends. This CDR3 region has 13 residues. As DNA, the CDR3 is TGTGCCAGCAGGGACCGCCCGGGGGATACGCAGTATTTT. It is translated as CASRDRPGDTQYF.

The chain links TRBV9 to TRBJ2-7; the D is unclear. With 2 bases removed from V and 2 bases from J, the gap between germline ends came to 11 bases. This CDR3 has 14 amino acids. CDR1 is SGDLS and CDR2 is YYNGEE in the germline V gene. The CDR3 bases are TGTGCCAGCAGCGTTACCCAAGACCCCTACGAGCAGTACTTC. It yields the protein CASSVTQDPYEQYF.

V usage is TRBV4-3 and J usage is TRBJ1-5, with 7 bases fitting TRBD1. After removal of 0 bases from V and 9 bases from J, the junction contained 8 bases not matched to a gene. Per germline, CDR1 LGHNA and CDR2 YSLEER. This CDR3 is built from 15 residues. The DNA of the CDR3 is TGCGCCAGCAGCCAAGAGAGGGGGCAGCCTTGGCCCCAGCATTTT. Protein sequence: CASSQERGQPWPQHF.

V is TRBV4-2 and J is TRBJ2-7; 7 bases line up with TRBD1. CDR3 length: 14 residues. The junction had 4 bases not matched to a gene; V was cut back by 5 bases and J by 0 bases. Germline CDR1 is LGHNA and CDR2 is YNFKEQ. CDR3 in amino acids: CASSRGGLSYEQYF. For the CDR3, the DNA is TGTGCCAGCAGCAGAGGGGGCCTCTCCTACGAGCAGTACTTC.

The table lists this clone with a count of one. V usage is TRBV5-6 and J usage is TRBJ1-1; D ambiguous. There are 13 residues in the CDR3. The V end was cut by 5 bases, the J end by 0 bases, with 8 bases between. Germline V gene sequence: CDR1 SGHDT, CDR2 YYEEEE. The CDR3 loop is CASRFGVNTEAFF. DNA for the CDR3: TGTGCCAGCAGATTTGGGGTGAACACTGAAGCTTTCTTT.

The chain recombines TRBV10-3 with TRBJ2-7; D is uncertain. V dropped 2 bases and J dropped 0 bases, with 11 bases sitting between them. Germline V CDR1 and CDR2: ENHRY, SYGVKD. The CDR3 extends over 15 amino acids. The CDR3 DNA reads as TGTGCCATCAGTGAGACAGCTCCAAGCTCCTACGAGCAGTACTTC. This encodes CAISETAPSSYEQYF.

The chain combines TRBV14 with TRBJ1-2, with a tentative D call TRBD1 (5 bases). Per the germline V gene, CDR1 is SGHDN and CDR2 is FVKESK. The CDR3 is 14 residues long. Trimming took off 4 bases at V and 0 bases at J, with 9 bases between the two ends. The CDR3 coding sequence is TGTGCCAGCAGCCCGGGACGGTCTAACTATGGCTACACCTTC. Amino acids: CASSPGRSNYGYTF.

This chain joins TRBV5-4 and TRBJ2-7, with 14 bases aligning to TRBD2. The V segment lost 2 bases and the J segment 4 bases; nucleotides outside the gene matches: 5. The CDR3 runs 16 residues. CDR1 SGHNT and CDR2 YYREEE come from the germline V gene (reference sequence). The CDR3 nucleotides are TGTGCCAGCAGCTTAGGGACTAGCGGGAGAATTTACGAGCAGTACTTC. Residues: CASSLGTSGRIYEQYF.

This sequence joins TRBV19 and TRBJ1-1; D perhaps matches TRBD1 (6 bases). V was cut by 3 bases and J by 5 bases, with 16 bases left in between. The CDR3 is 15 residues long. CDR1 and CDR2 (germline): LNHDA, SQIVND (reference sequence). Written as DNA, the CDR3 is TGTGCCAGTAGTATGGGGCAGGGGAAGGGGACTGAAGCTTTCTTT. Residues: CASSMGQGKGTEAFF.

Note on this clone: Additional DNA sequences in this sample encode the identical CDR3. The chain joins TRBV18 to TRBJ2-1; 9 bases match TRBD2. The length of the CDR3 is 15 residues. V trimming: 0 bases; J trimming: 4 bases; junction bases outside the gene matches: 1. CDR1 is KGHSH and CDR2 is LQKENI in the germline V gene. The CDR3 loop is CASSPPSGSYNEQFF. The CDR3 DNA reads as TGTGCCAGCTCACCACCTAGCGGGAGTTACAATGAGCAGTTCTTC.

In this sample, this clone turned up a few times. The rearrangement joins TRBV7-3 to TRBJ2-2; no reliable D call. Germline-derived CDR1 and CDR2 are SGHTA and FQGTGA. V shed 5 bases and J shed 4 bases, with 8 bases lying between them. This CDR3 is built from 13 residues. The CDR3 DNA reads TGTGCCAGCAGCCTCGGATTCACCGGGGAGCTGTTTTTT. Amino acids: CASSLGFTGELFF.

The chain recombines TRBV28 with TRBJ1-1; a weak D match, TRBD1 (5 bases). Germline assignment: CDR1 MDHEN and CDR2 SYDVKM. This CDR3 has 14 amino acids. The germline V and J ends were trimmed by 9 bases and 4 bases, with 18 bases remaining between them. CDR3: CASTTGGWGTEAFF. CDR3 in DNA: TGTGCCAGTACAACGGGGGGTTGGGGCACTGAAGCTTTCTTT.

This sequence joins TRBV19 and TRBJ1-2, with 12 bases identical to TRBD1. The germline V gene encodes CDR1 LNHDA and CDR2 SQIVND (reference sequence). The CDR3 sequence is 14 residues long. The CDR3 DNA reads as TGTGCTACGGGACAGGGGGCTGGAAACTATGGCTACACCTTC. It translates to CATGQGAGNYGYTF.

The rearrangement joins TRBV12-5 to TRBJ1-5; weak D call: TRBD1 (5 bases). The germline V gene encodes CDR1 LGHNT and CDR2 FRNRAP. V lost 0 bases to trimming and J lost 6 bases, with 18 bases between them. The CDR3 length is 17 residues. CDR3 residues: CASGLVLSSGAGQPQHF. DNA of the CDR3: TGTGCTAGTGGTTTGGTACTGTCCTCTGGGGCAGGTCAGCCCCAGCATTTT.

The chain employs TRBV10-2 and TRBJ2-5; D is unresolved. The CDR3 loop spans 13 amino acids. Germline V lookup: CDR1 WSHSY, CDR2 SAAADI. Trimming cost V 2 bases and J 0 bases, with 4 bases left between them. CDR3 sequence (DNA): TGCGCCAGCAGTGAGCAATACCAAGAGACCCAGTACTTC. Its protein product is CASSEQYQETQYF.

The chain combines TRBV7-2 with TRBJ2-1; 8 bases are a match to TRBD1. This CDR3 is built from 15 residues. Germline trimming cut 5 bases from V and 7 bases from J; bases unmatched to any gene: 10. Germline values: CDR1 SGHTA, CDR2 FQGNSA. The CDR3 spells CASSVSQGAWNEQFF. CDR3 sequence (DNA): TGTGCCAGCAGCGTAAGCCAGGGGGCATGGAATGAGCAGTTCTTC.

The rearrangement joins TRBV7-6 to TRBJ2-5, with 9 bases identical to TRBD1. Germline V gene data show CDR1 as SGHVS and CDR2 as FNYEAQ. The CDR3 consists of 16 residues. V shed 4 bases, J shed 1 base, and the junction held 7 bases outside the gene matches. The CDR3 sequence is CASSSYPGQGQETQYF. In nucleotides, the CDR3 is TGTGCCAGCAGCTCATACCCGGGACAGGGCCAAGAGACCCAGTACTTC.

V is TRBV25-1 and J is TRBJ1-1, with unresolved D. The V gene's germline CDR1 is MGHDK and CDR2 SYGVNS. The CDR3 has 12 residues. Trimming shortened V by 4 bases and J by 11 bases, and 14 bases separated the two germline ends. CDR3 residues: CASSATGIEAFF. The CDR3 DNA follows: TGTGCCAGCAGTGCCACCGGGATAGAGGCTTTCTTT.

The chain is built from TRBV19 and TRBJ2-1; TRBD2 matches 13 bases. V shed 5 bases and J 5 bases; nucleotides not matched to a gene: 6. In germline, CDR1 is LNHDA, CDR2 SQIVND (reference sequence). The CDR3 is made up of 16 amino acids. CDR3: CASSVTSGGAHNEQFF. The CDR3 nucleotides read TGTGCCAGTAGTGTTACTAGCGGGGGGGCCCACAATGAGCAGTTCTTC.

The chain has TRBV10-2 and TRBJ2-7, with a possible D match to TRBD1 (6 bases). The CDR3 length is 14 residues. The germline V gene encodes CDR1 WSHSY and CDR2 SAAADI. V shed 6 bases and J shed 2 bases, with 14 bases lying between them. The CDR3 DNA follows: TGCGCCAGCAGGCCCGGGACAAAGACCTACGAGCAGTACTTC. Amino acids: CASRPGTKTYEQYF.